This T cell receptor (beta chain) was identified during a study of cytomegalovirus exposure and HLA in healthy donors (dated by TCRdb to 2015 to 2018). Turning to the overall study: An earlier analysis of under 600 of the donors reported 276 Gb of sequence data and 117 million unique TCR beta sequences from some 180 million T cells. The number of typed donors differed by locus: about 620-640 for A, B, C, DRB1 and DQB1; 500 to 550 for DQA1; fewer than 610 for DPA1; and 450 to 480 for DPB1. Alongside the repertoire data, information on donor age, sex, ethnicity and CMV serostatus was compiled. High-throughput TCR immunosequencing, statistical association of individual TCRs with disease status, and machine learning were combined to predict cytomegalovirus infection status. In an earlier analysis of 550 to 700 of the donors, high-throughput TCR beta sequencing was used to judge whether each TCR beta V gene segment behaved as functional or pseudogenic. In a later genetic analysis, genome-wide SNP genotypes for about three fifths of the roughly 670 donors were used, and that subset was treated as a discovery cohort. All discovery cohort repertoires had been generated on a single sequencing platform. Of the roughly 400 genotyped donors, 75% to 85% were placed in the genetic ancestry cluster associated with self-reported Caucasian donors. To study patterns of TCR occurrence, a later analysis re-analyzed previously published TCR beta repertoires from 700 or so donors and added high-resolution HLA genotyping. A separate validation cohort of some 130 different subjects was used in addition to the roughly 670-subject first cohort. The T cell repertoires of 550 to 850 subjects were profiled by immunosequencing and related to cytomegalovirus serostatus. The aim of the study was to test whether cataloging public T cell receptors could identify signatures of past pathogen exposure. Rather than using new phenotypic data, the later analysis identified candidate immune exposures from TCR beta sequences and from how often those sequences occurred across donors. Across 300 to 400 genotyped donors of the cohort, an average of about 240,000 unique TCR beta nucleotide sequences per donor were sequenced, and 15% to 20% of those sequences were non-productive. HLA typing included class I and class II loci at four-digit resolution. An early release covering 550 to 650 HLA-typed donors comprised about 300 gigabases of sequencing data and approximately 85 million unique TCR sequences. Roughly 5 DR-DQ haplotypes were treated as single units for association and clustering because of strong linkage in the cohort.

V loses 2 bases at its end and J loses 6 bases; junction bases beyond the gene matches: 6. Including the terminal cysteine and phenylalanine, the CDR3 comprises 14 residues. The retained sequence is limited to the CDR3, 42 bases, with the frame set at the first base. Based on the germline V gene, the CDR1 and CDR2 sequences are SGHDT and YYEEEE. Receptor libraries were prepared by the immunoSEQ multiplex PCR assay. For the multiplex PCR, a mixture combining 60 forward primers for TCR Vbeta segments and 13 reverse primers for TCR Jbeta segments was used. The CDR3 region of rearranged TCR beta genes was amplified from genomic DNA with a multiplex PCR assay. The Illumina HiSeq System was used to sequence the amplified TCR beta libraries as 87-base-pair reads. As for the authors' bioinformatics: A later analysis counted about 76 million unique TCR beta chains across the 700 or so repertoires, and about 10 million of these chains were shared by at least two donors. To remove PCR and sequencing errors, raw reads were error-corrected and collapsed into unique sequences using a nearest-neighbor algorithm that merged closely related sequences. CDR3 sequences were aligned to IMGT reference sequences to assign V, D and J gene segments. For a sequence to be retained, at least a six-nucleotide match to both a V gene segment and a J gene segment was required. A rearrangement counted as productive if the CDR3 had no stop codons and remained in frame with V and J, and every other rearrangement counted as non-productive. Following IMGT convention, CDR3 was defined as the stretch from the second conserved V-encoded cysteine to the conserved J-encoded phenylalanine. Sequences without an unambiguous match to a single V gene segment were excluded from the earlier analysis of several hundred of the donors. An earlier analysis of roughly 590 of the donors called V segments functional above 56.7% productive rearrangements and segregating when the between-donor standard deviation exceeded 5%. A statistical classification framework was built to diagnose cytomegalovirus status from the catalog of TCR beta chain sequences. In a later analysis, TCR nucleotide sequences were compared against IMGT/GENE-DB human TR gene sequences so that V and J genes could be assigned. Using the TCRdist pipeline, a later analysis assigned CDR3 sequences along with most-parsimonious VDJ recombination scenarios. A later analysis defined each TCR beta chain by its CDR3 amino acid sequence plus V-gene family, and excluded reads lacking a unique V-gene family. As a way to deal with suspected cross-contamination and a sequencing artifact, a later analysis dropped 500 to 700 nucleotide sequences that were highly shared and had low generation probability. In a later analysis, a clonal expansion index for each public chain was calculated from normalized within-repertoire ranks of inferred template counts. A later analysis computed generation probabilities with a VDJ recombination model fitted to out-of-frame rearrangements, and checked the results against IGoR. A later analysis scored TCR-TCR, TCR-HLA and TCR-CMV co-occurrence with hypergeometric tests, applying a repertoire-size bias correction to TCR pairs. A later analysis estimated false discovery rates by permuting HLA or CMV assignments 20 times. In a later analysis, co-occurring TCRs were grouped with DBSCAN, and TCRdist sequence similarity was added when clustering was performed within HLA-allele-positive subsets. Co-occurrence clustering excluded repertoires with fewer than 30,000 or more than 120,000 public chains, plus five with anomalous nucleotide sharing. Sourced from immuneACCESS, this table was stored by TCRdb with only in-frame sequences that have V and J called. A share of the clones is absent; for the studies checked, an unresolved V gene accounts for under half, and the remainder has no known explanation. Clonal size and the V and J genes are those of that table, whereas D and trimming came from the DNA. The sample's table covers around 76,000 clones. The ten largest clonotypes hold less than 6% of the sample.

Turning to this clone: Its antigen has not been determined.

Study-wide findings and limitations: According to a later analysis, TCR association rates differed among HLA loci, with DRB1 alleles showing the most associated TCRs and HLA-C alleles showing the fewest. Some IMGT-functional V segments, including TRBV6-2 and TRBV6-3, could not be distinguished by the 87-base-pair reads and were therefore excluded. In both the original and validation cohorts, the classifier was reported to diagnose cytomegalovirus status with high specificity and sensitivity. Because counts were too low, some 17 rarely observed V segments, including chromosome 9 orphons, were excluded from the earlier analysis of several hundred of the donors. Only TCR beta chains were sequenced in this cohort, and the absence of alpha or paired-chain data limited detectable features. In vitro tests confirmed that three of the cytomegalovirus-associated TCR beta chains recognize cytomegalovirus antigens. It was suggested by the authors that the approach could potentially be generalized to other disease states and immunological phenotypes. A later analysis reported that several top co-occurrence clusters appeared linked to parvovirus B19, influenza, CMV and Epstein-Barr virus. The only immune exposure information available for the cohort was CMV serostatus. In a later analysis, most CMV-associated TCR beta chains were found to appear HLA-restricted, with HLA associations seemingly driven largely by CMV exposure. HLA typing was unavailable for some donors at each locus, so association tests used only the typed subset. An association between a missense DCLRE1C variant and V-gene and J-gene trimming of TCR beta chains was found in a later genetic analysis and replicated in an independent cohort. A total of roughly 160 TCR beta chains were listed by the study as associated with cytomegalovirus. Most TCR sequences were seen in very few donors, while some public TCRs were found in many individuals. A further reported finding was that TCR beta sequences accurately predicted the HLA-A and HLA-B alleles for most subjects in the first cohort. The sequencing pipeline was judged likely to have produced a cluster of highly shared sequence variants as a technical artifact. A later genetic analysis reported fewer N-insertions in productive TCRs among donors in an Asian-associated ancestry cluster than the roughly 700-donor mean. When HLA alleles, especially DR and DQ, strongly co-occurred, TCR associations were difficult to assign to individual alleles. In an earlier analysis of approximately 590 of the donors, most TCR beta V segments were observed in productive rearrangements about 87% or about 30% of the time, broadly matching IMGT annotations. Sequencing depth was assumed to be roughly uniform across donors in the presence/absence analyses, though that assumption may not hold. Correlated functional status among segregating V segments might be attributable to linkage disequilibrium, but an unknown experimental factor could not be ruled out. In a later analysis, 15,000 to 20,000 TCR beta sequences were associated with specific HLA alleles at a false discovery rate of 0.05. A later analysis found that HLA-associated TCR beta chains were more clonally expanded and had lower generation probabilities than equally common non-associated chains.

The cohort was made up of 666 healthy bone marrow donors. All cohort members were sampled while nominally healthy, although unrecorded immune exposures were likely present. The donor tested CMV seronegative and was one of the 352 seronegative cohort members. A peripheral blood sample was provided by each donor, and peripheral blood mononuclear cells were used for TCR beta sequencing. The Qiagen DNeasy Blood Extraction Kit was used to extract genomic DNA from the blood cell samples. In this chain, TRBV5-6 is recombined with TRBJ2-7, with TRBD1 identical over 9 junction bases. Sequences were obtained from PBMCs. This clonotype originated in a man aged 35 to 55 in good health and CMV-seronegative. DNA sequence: TGTGCCAGCAGCTTTCGGACAGGGGCGGGCGAGCAGTACTTC. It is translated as CASSFRTGAGEQYF.